This TCR beta chain derives from a study of T cell responses to AZD1222 COVID-19 vaccine. Libraries were prepared by immunoSEQ multiplex PCR; TCRdb keeps only in-frame clonotypes and omits some of them. The sample yields about 79,000 clones, approximately 80% seen once. Sequences were derived from peripheral blood, sampled on day 0 of AZD1222 vaccination. The clonotype originates from an adult in good health.

The CDR3 DNA reads as TGTGCCAGCAGGGCGTCCATGAACACTGAAGCTTTCTTT. Protein product: CASRASMNTEAFF. This sequence joins TRBV5-4 and TRBJ1-1; no clear D gene. Germline-derived CDR1 and CDR2 are SGHNT and YYREEE (reference sequence). V shed 5 bases and J shed 0 bases, with 8 bases lying between them. The CDR3 runs 13 residues.